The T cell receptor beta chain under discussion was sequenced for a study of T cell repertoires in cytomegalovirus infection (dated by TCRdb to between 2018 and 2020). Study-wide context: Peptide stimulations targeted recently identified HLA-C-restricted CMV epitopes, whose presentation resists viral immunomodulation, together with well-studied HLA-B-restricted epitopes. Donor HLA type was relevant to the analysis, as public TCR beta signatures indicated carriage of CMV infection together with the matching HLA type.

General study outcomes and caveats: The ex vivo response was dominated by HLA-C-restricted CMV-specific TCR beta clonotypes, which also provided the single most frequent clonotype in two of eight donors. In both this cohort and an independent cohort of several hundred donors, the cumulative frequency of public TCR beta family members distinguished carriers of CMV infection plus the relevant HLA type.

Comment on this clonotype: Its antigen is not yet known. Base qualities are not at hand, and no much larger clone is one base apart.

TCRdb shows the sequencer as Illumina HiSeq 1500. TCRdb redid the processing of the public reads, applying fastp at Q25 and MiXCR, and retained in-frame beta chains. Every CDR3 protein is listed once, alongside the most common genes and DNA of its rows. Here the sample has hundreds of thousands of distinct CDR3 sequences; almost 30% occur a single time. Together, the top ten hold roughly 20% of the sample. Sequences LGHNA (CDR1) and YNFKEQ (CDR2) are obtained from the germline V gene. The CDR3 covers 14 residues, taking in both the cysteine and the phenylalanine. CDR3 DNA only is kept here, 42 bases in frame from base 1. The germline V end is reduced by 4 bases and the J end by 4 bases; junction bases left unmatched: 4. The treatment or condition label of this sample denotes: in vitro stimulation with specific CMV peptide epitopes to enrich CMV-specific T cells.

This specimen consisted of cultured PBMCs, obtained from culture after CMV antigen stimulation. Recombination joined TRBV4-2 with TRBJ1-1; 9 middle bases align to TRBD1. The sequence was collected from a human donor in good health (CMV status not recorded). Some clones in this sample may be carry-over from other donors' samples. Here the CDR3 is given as CASSRDREGTEAFF. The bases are TGTGCCAGCAGCCGGGACAGGGAGGGCACTGAAGCTTTCTTT.